This entry concerns a single T cell receptor (beta chain). Its binding antigen is unknown. No much larger clonotype is one base removed from it; base qualities were not supplied. TCRbeta CDR3 regions were amplified from genomic DNA using the immunoSEQ Assay, a bias-controlled multiplex PCR. As for the authors' bioinformatics: The number of nucleated cells in each sample was estimated from the amplification of reference gene primers within the assay. To quantify the absolute abundance of each unique TCRbeta CDR3 rearrangement, sequence reads were collapsed and filtered. For each sample, productive Simpson clonality was calculated by taking the square root of Simpson's diversity index across productive rearrangements. TCRdb mirrors the immuneACCESS table, restricted to in-frame sequences. Some clones are absent from its copies; in checked studies, under half trace to an unresolved V gene, and the reason for the others is unknown. The D gene and trimming were derived from the DNA, and the V and J assignments and clone size from that table. This sample gives 140,000 to 150,000 clones in total; around 84% of them show up just once. The top ten hold roughly 13% of the sample.

The collaborating institutions used their own protocols to collect whole blood in K2EDTA tubes. For TCRbeta analysis, collaborator samples were shipped as frozen whole blood, as isolated PBMCs, or as DNA extracted from either sample type. This entry is derived from a study of blood T cell repertoires in COVID-19 (dated by TCRdb to 2020 to 2021). Regarding the complete study: Samples from collaborators originated in the United States, Italy and Spain and spanned both the acute and convalescent phases of COVID-19. Nearly every sample came with metadata listing a de-identified subject ID, COVID-19 status, age in years and sex. The prospective study material was composed of cDNA or gDNA derived from T cells, B-cell-depleted T cells, or PBMCs. Samples came from the ongoing ImmuneRACE study (first 160 participants) plus 1,254 subjects from 6 global collaborators. HLA class I and class II types, where available, came from metadata supplied by the sample provider rather than from assay-based typing. A freely available public database, intended as a resource for researchers studying the immune response to SARS-CoV-2, is where the repertoires were released. Deeply sampled blood TCRbeta repertoires from subjects exposed to, actively infected with, or recovered from COVID-19 were included in the dataset.

What the research found in general, with its limitations: How much clinical and demographic metadata was included differed by source and by participant, and the metadata was provided uncurated.

CDR1 and CDR2 were assigned from the germline V gene (reference sequence) as LGHDT and YNNKEL. The cysteine opens and the phenylalanine closes a CDR3 of 14 amino acids. Only the CDR3 region is kept as DNA, spanning 42 bases read in frame from base 1. Trimming removed 3 bases from V and 3 bases from J; the gene matches leave 2 bases unexplained. This sequence was found in a man aged 60 to 75 with active or convalescent COVID-19. The sequence is built from TRBV3-1 (or the pseudogene TRBV3-2) and TRBJ2-7; 10 bases in the middle match TRBD2. The specimen was peripheral blood. The encoded CDR3 is CASSQASGSYEQYF. The DNA sequence is TGTGCCAGCAGCCAGGCTAGCGGGAGCTACGAGCAGTACTTC.